Given below is one T cell receptor (beta chain) in context. There are 15 residues in the CDR3. CDR1 and CDR2 from the germline V gene are SGHTA and FQGNSA. The V and J ends lost 5 bases and 4 bases respectively, with 16 bases between them. This entry is derived from a study of blood T cell repertoires in COVID-19. On the study more broadly: Sites across the United States, Italy and Spain contributed samples from acute and convalescent COVID-19. Nucleic acid was either cDNA or gDNA, and it came from T cells, B-cell-depleted T cells, or PBMCs.

Only in-frame clones appear in the TCRdb table, and some are missing; sequencing was by immunoSEQ multiplex PCR. Seen here are 12,000 or so clones, 85% observed once, and the top ten hold approximately 5%. Sequencing used peripheral blood. This chain connects TRBV7-2 to TRBJ2-3; tentatively, D is TRBD1 (5 bases). The clonotype originates from a human donor in a cohort sampled during active COVID-19. CDR3 in amino acids: CASSIIRVGPDTQYF. As DNA, the CDR3 is TGTGCCAGCAGCATTATCAGGGTGGGTCCAGATACGCAGTATTTT.